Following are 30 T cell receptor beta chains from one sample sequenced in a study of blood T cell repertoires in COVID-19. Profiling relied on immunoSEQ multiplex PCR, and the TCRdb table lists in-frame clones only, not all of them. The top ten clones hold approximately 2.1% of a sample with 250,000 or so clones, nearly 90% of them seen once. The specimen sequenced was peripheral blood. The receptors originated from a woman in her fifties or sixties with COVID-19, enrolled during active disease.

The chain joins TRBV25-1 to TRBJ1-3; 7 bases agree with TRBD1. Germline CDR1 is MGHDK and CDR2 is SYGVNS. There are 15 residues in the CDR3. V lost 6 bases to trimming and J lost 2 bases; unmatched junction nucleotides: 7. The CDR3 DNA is TGTGCCAGCAGCCACAGGGGTAGGGCTGGAAACACCATATATTTT. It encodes CASSHRGRAGNTIYF.

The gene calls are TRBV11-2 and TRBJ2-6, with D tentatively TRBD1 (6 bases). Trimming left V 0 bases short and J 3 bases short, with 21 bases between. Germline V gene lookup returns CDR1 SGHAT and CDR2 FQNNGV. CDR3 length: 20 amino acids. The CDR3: CASSLDLTTQRGFGANVLTF. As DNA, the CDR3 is TGTGCCAGCAGCTTAGATCTTACCACTCAGAGGGGGTTTGGGGCCAACGTCCTGACTTTC.

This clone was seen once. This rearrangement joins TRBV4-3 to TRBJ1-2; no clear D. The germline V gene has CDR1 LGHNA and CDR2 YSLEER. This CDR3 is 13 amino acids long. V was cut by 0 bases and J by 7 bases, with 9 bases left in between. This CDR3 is CASSQDVGGGYTF. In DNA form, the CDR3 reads TGCGCCAGCAGCCAAGACGTTGGCGGTGGCTACACCTTC.

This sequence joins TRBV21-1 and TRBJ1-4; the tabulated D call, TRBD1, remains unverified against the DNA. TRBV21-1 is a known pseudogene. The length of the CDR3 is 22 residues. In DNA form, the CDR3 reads TGTGCCAGCAGCAAAGGGGGATGGGAGGGACAGGGTTCAGTCGGCTGGCACGAAAAACTGTTTTTT. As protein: CASSKGGWEGQGSVGWHEKLFF.

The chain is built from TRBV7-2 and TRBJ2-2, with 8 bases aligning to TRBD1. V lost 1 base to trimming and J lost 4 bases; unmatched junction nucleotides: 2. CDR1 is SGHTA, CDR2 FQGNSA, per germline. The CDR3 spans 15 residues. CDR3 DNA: TGTGCCAGCAGCTTAGTAACAGGGGGCACCGGGGAGCTGTTTTTT. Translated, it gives CASSLVTGGTGELFF. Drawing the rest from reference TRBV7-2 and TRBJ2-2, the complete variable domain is GAGVSQSPSNKVTEKGKDVELRCDPISGHTALYWYRQSLGQGLEFLIYFQGNSAPDKSGLPSDRFSAERTGGSVSTLTIQRTQQEDSAVYLCASSLVTGGTGELFFGEGSRLTVL.

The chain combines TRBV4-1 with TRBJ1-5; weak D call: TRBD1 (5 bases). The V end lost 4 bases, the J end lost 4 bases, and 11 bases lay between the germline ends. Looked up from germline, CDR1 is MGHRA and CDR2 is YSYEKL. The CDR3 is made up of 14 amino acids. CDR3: CASSPRRGNQPQHF. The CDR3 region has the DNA TGCGCCAGCAGCCCGCGAAGGGGTAATCAGCCCCAGCATTTT.

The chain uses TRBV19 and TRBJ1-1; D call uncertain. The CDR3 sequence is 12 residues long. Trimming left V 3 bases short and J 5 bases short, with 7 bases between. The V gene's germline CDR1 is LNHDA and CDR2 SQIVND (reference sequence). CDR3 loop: CASSMRETEAFF. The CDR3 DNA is TGTGCCAGTAGTATGCGGGAAACTGAAGCTTTCTTT.

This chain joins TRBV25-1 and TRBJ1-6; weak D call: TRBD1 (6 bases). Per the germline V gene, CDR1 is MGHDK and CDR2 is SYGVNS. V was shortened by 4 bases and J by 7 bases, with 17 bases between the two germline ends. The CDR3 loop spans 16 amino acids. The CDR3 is CASSAYMGALNSPLHF. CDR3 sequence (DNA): TGTGCCAGCAGTGCGTATATGGGGGCTCTAAATTCACCCCTCCACTTT.

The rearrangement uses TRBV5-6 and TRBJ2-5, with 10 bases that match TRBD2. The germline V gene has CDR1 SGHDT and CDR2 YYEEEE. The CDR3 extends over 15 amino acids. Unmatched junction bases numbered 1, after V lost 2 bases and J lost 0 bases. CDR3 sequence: CASSFSGGHQETQYF. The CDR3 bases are TGTGCCAGCAGCTTTAGCGGGGGGCACCAAGAGACCCAGTACTTC.

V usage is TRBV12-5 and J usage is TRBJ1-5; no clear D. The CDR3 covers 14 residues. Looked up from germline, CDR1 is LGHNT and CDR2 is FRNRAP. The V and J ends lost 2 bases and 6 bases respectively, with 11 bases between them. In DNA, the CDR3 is TGTGCTAGTGGTTTGCTGTCAGGCAGTCAGCCCCAGCATTTT. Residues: CASGLLSGSQPQHF.

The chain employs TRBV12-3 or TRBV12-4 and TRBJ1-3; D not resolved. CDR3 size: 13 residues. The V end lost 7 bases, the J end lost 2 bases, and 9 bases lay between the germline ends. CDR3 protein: CASTLVAGNTIYF. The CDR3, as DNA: TGTGCCAGCACCCTAGTAGCTGGAAACACCATATATTTT.

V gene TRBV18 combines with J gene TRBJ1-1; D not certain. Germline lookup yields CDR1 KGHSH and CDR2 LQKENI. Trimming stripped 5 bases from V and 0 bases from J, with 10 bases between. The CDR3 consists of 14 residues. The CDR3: CASSWGGMNTEAFF. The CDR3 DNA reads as TGTGCCAGCTCATGGGGAGGGATGAACACTGAAGCTTTCTTT.

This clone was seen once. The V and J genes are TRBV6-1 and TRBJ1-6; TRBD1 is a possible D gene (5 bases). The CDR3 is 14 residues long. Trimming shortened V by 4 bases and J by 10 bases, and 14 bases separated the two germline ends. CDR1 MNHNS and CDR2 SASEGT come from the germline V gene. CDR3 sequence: CASSGGGPESPLHF. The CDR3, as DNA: TGTGCCAGCAGTGGGGGGGGACCGGAATCACCCCTCCACTTT.

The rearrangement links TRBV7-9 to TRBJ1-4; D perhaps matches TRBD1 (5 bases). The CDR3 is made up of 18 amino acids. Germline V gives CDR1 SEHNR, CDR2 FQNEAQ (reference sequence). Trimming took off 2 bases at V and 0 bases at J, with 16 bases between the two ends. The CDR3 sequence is CASSLPLGGAATNEKLFF. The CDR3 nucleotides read TGTGCCAGCAGCTTACCACTAGGCGGGGCCGCAACTAATGAAAAACTGTTTTTT.

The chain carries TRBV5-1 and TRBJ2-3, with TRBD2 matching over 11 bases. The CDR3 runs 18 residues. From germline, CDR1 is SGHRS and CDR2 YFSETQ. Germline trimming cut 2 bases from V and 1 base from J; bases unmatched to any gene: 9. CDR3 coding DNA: TGCGCCAGCAGCTTATCGATAGCGGGGGGGCGCGGCACAGATACGCAGTATTTT. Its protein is CASSLSIAGGRGTDTQYF.

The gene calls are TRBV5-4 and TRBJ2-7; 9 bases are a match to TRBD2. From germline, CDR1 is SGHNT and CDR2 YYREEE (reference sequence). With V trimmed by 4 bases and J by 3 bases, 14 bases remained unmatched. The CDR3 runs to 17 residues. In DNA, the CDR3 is TGTGCCAGCAGCCCCCGAGGGAGCGGGGGGTCCTTCTACGAGCAGTACTTC. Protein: CASSPRGSGGSFYEQYF. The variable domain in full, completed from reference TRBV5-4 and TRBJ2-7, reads ETGVTQSPTHLIKTRGQQVTLRCSSQSGHNTVSWYQQALGQGPQFIFQYYREEENGRGNFPPRFSGLQFPNYSSELNVNALELDDSALYLCASSPRGSGGSFYEQYFGPGTRLTVT.

The CDR3 DNA reads as TGTGCCAGCAGCTTAGCTGAGGAGGCTATTGGCTACACCTTC. This translates into CASSLAEEAIGYTF. The V call is TRBV5-8, the J call TRBJ1-2; D not resolved. The CDR3 is 14 residues long. Germline CDR1 reads SGHTS; CDR2 reads YDEGEE. Trimming shortened V by 2 bases and J by 7 bases, and 15 bases separated the two germline ends. Looking up the rest from reference TRBV5-8 and TRBJ1-2 gives the full variable domain: EAGVTQSPTHLIKTRGQQATLRCSPISGHTSVYWYQQALGLGLQFLLWYDEGEERNRGNFPPRFSGRQFPNYSSELNVNALELEDSALYLCASSLAEEAIGYTFGSGTRLTVV.

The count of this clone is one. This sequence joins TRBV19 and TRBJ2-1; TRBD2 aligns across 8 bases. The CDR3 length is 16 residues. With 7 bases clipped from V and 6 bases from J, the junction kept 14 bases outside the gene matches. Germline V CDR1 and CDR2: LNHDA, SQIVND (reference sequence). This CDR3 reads CASNPRGSGVPNEQFF. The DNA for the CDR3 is TGTGCCAGTAATCCCCGCGGTAGCGGGGTTCCCAATGAGCAGTTCTTC.

CDR3 sequence reads: CSVEVTGGSVEQYF. CDR3 sequence (DNA): TGCAGCGTTGAAGTGACAGGGGGTTCAGTCGAGCAGTACTTC. The chain employs TRBV29-1 and TRBJ2-7, with 9 bases aligning to TRBD1. Germline CDR1 and CDR2: SQVTM and ANQGSEA. J gave up 6 bases and V 1 base, and 7 bases lay outside the gene matches. The CDR3 loop spans 14 amino acids.

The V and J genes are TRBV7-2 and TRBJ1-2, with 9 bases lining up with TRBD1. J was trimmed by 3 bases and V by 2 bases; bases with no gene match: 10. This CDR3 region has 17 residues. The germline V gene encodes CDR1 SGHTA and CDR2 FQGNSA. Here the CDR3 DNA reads TGTGCCAGCAGCTTAAGGGACAGGGCTGGGATTTACTATGGCTACACCTTC. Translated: CASSLRDRAGIYYGYTF.

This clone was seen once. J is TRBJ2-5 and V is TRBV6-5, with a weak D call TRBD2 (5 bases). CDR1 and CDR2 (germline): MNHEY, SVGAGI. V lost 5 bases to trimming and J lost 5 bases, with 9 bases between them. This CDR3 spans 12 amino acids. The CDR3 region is CASSRGTETQYF. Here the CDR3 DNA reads TGTGCCAGCAGTCGGGGTACCGAGACCCAGTACTTC.

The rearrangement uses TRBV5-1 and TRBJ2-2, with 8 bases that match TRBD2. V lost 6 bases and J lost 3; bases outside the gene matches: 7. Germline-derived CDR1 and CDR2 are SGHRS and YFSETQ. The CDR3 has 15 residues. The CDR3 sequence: CASKRTSSYTGELFF. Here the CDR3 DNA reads TGCGCCAGCAAGAGGACTAGCTCATACACCGGGGAGCTGTTTTTT. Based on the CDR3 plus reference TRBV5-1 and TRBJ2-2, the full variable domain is KAGVTQTPRYLIKTRGQQVTLSCSPISGHRSVSWYQQTPGQGLQFLFEYFSETQRNKGNFPGRFSGRQFSNSRSEMNVSTLELGDSALYLCASKRTSSYTGELFFGEGSRLTVL.

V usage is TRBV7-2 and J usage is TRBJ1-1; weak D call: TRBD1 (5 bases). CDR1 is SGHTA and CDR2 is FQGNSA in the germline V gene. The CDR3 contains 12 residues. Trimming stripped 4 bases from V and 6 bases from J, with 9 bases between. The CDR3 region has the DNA TGTGCCAGCAGCTATACAGGCTCTGAAGCTTTCTTT. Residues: CASSYTGSEAFF.

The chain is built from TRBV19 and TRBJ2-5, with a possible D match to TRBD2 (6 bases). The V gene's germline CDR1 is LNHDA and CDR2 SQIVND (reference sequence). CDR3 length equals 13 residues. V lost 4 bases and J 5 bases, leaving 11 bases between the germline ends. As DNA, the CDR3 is TGTGCCAGTAGTAGGGCTAGCGAGGAGACCCAGTACTTC. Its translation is CASSRASEETQYF.

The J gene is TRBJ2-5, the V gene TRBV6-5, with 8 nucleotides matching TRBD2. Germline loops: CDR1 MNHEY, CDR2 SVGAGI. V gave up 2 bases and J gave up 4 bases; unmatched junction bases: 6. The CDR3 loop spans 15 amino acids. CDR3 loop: CASSYGGAGGETQYF. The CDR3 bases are TGTGCCAGCAGTTACGGAGGGGCGGGAGGAGAGACCCAGTACTTC.

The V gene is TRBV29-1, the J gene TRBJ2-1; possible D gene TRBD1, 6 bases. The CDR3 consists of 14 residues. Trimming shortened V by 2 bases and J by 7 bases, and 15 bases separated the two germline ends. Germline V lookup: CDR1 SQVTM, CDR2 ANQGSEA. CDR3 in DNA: TGCAGCGTTGAATCGGTGCGAGGGGGTAATGAGCAGTTCTTC. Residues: CSVESVRGGNEQFF.

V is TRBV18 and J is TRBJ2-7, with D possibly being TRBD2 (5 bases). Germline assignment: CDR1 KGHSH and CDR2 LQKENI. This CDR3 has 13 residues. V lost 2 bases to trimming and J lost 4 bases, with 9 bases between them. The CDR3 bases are TGTGCCAGCTCACCAGGGAGTTGGTACGAGCAGTACTTC. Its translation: CASSPGSWYEQYF.

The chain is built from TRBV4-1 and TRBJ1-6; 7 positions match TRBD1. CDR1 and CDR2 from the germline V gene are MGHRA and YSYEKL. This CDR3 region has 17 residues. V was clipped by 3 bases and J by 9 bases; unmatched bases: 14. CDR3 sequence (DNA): TGCGCCAGCAGCCATGCCTTTGGGGCAGGGGGGCGTTCACCCCTCCACTTT. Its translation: CASSHAFGAGGRSPLHF.

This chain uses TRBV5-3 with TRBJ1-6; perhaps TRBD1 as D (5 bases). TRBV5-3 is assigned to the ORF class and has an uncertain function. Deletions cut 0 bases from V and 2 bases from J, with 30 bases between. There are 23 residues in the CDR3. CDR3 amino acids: CARSLGLQGGRPRINAYNSPLHF. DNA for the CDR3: TGTGCCAGAAGCTTGGGTCTGCAGGGTGGACGGCCCCGAATTAACGCCTATAATTCACCCCTCCACTTT.

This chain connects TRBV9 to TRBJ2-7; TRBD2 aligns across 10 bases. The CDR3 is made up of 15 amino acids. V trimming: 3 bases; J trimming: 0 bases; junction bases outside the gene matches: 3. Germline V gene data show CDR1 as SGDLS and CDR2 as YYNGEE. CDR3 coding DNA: TGTGCCAGCAGCGGGGGACTAGCGAACTCCTACGAGCAGTACTTC. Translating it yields CASSGGLANSYEQYF. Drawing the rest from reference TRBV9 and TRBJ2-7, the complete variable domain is DSGVTQTPKHLITATGQRVTLRCSPRSGDLSVYWYQQSLDQGLQFLIQYYNGEERAKGNILERFSAQQFPDLHSELNLSSLELGDSALYFCASSGGLANSYEQYFGPGTRLTVT.